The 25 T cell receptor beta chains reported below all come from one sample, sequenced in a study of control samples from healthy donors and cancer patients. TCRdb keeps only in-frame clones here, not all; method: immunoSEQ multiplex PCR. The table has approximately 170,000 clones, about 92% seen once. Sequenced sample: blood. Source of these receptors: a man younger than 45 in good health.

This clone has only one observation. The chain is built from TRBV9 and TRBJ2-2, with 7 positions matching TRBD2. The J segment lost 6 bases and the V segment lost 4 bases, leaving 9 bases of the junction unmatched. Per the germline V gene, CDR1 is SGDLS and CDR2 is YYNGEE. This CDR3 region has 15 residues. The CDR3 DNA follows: TGTGCCAGCAGCCCCCAACTCCGGGAGGCCGGGGAGCTGTTTTTT. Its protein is CASSPQLREAGELFF.

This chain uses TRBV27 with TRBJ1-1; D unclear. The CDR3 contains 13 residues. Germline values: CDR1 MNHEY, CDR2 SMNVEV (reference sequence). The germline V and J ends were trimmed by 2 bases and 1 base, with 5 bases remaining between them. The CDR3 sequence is CASSLGKNTEAFF. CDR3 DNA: TGTGCCAGCAGTTTAGGCAAGAACACTGAAGCTTTCTTT.

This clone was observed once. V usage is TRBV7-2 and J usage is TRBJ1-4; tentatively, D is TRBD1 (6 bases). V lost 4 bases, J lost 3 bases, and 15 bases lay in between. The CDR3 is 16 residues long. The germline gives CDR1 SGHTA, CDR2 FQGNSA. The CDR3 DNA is TGTGCCAGCAGCTACCGTGTGACAGGCCCTAATGAAAAACTGTTTTTT. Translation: CASSYRVTGPNEKLFF.

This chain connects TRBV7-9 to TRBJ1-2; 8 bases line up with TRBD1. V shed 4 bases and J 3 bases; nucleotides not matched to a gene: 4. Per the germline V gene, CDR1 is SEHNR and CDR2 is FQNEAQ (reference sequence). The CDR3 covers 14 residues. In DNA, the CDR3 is TGTGCCAGCAGCTCCTCGGACAGGGACTATGGCTACACCTTC. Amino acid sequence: CASSSSDRDYGYTF. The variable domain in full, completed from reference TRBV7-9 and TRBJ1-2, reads DTGVSQNPRHKITKRGQNVTFRCDPISEHNRLYWYRQTLGQGPEFLTYFQNEAQLEKSRLLSDRFSAERPKGSFSTLEIQRTEQGDSAMYLCASSSSDRDYGYTFGSGTRLTVV.

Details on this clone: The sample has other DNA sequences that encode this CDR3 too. Here the CDR3 reads CSVEDPGGGYTF. Here the CDR3 DNA reads TGCAGCGTTGAAGATCCGGGGGGGGGCTACACCTTC. This rearrangement joins TRBV29-1 to TRBJ1-2; the D gene is possibly TRBD1 (5 bases). V lost 0 bases, J lost 8 bases, and 10 bases lay in between. CDR1 is SQVTM and CDR2 is ANQGSEA in the germline V gene. The CDR3 runs to 12 residues.

CDR3 in amino acids: CAISESRGSGNTGELFF. The CDR3 DNA sequence: TGTGCCATCAGTGAGTCAAGAGGCTCCGGGAACACCGGGGAGCTGTTTTTT. This chain uses TRBV10-3 with TRBJ2-2; D is unresolved. Germline lookup yields CDR1 ENHRY and CDR2 SYGVKD. Trimming took off 0 bases at V and 1 base at J, with 12 bases between the two ends. The length of the CDR3 is 17 residues.

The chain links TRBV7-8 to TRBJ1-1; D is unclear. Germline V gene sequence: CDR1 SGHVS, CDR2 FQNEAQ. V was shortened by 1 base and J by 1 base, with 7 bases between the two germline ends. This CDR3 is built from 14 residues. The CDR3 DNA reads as TGTGCCAGCAGCTTAGATCGGGGGAACACTGAAGCTTTCTTT. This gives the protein CASSLDRGNTEAFF.

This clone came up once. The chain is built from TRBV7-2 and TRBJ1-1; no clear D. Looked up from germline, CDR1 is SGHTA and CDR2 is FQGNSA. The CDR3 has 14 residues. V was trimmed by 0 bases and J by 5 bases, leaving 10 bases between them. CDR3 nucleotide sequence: TGTGCCAGCAGCTTAGCAGCTGGATCGACTGAAGCTTTCTTT. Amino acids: CASSLAAGSTEAFF. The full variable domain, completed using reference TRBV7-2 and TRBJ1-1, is GAGVSQSPSNKVTEKGKDVELRCDPISGHTALYWYRQSLGQGLEFLIYFQGNSAPDKSGLPSDRFSAERTGGSVSTLTIQRTQQEDSAVYLCASSLAAGSTEAFFGQGTRLTVV.

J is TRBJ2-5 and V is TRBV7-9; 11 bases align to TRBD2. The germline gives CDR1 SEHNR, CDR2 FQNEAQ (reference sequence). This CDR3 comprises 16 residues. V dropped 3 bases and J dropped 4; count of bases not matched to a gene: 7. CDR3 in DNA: TGTGCCAGCAGCTTCACTAGCGGGGGCCCAGTAGAGACCCAGTACTTC. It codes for CASSFTSGGPVETQYF.

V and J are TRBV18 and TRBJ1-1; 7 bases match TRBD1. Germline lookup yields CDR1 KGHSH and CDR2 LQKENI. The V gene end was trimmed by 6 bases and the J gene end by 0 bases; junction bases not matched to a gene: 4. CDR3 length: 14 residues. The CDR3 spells CASSLGTVNTEAFF. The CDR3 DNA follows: TGTGCCAGCTCGCTCGGGACAGTGAACACTGAAGCTTTCTTT. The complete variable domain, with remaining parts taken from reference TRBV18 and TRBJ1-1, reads NAGVMQNPRHLVRRRGQEARLRCSPMKGHSHVYWYRQLPEEGLKFMVYLQKENIIDESGMPKERFSAEFPKEGPSILRIQQVVRGDSAAYFCASSLGTVNTEAFFGQGTRLTVV.

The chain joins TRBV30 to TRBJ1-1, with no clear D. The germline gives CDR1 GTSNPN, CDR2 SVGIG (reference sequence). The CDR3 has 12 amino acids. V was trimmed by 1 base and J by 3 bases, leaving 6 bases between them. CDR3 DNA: TGTGCCTGGAGTGGTGGGTACACTGAAGCTTTCTTT. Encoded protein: CAWSGGYTEAFF.

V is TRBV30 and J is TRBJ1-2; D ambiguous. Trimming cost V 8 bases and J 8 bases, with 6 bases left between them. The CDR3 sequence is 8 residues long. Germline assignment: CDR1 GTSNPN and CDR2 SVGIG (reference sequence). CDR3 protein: CALDGYTF. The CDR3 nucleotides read TGTGCCCTCGACGGCTACACCTTC. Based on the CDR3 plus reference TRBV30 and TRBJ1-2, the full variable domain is SQTIHQWPATLVQPVGSPLSLECTVEGTSNPNLYWYRQAAGRGLQLLFYSVGIGQISSEVPQNLSASRPQDRQFILSSKKLLLSDSGFYLCALDGYTFGSGTRLTVV.

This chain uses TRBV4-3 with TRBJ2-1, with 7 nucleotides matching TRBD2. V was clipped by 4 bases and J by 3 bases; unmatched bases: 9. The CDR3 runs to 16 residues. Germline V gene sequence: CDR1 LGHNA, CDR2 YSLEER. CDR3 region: CASSRLGAGDYNEQFF. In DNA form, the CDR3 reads TGCGCCAGCAGCCGACTCGGCGCGGGGGACTACAATGAGCAGTTCTTC.

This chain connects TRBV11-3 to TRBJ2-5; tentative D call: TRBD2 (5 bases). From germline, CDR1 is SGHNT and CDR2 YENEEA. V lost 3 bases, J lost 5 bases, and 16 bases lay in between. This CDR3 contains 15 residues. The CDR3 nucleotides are TGTGCCAGCAGCTTGGGCAGCGGAGAAGTGGAGACCCAGTACTTC. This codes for CASSLGSGEVETQYF.

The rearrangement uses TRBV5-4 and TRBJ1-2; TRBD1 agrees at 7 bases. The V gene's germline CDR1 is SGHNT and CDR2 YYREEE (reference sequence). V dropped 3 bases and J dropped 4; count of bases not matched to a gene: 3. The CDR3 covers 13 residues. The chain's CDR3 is CASSSRDSYGYTF. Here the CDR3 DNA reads TGTGCCAGCAGCTCCCGGGACAGCTATGGCTACACCTTC.

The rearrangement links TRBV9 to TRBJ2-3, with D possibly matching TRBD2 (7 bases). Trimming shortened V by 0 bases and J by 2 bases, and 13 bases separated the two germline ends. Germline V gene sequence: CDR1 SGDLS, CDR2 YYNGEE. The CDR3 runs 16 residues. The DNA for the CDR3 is TGTGCCAGCAGCGTAGAATCGGGGGGCCTCACAGATACGCAGTATTTT. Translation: CASSVESGGLTDTQYF.

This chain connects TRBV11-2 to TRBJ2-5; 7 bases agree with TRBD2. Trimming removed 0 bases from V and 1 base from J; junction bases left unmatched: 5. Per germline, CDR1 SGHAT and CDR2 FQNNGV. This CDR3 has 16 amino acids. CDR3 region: CASSLESGGGQETQYF. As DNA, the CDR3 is TGTGCCAGCAGCTTAGAATCCGGCGGGGGCCAAGAGACCCAGTACTTC.

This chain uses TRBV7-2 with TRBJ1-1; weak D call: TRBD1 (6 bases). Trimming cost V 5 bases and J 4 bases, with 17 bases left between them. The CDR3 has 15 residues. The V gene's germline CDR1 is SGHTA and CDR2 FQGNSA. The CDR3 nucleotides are TGTGCCAGCAGCGTTGAAACAGGGCGAGGCACTGAAGCTTTCTTT. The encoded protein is CASSVETGRGTEAFF.

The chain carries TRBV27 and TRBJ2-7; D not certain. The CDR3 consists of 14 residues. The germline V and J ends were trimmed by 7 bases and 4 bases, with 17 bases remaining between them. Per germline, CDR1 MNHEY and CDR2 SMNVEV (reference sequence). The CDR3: CASTRSGVAYEQYF. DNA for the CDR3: TGTGCCAGCACCCGGTCGGGTGTTGCGTACGAGCAGTACTTC.

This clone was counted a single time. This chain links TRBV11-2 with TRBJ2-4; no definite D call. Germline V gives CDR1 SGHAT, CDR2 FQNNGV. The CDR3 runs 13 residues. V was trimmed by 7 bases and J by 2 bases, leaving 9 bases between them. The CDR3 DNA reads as TGTGCCAGCACCCAACCCTCCAAAAACATTCAGTACTTC. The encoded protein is CASTQPSKNIQYF. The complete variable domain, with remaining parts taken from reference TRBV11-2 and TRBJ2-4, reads EAGVAQSPRYKIIEKRQSVAFWCNPISGHATLYWYQQILGQGPKLLIQFQNNGVVDDSQLPKDRFSAERLKGVDSTLKIQPAKLEDSAVYLCASTQPSKNIQYFGAGTRLSVL.

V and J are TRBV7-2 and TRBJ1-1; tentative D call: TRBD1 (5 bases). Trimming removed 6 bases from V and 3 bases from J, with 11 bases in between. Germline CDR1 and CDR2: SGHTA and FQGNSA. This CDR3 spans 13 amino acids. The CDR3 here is CASSPMGDTEAFF. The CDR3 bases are TGTGCCAGCAGTCCCATGGGGGACACTGAAGCTTTCTTT.

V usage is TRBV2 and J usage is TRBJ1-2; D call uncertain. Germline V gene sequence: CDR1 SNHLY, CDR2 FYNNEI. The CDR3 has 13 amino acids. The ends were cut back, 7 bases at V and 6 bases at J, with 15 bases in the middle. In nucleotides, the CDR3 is TGTGCCAGCACTTTGCTCCTAAACGATGGCTACACCTTC. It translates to CASTLLLNDGYTF.

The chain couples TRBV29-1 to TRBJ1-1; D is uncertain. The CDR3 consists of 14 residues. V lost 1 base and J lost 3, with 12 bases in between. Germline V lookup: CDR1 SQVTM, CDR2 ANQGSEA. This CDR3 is CSVEVSLSDTEAFF. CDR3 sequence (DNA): TGCAGCGTTGAAGTTTCGTTAAGTGACACTGAAGCTTTCTTT.

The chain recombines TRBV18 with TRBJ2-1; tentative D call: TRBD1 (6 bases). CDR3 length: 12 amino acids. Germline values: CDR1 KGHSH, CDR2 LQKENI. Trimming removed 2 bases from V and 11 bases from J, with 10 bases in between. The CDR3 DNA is TGTGCCAGCTCACCAGGGGGCGGGCAGCAGTTCTTC. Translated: CASSPGGGQQFF.

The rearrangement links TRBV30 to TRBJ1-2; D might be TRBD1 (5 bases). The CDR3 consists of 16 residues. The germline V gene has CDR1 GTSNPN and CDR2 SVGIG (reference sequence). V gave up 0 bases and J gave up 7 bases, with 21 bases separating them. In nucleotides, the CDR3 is TGTGCCTGGAGTGTTCGGGCAGGGAGGAAGAATAGTGGCTACACCTTC. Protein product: CAWSVRAGRKNSGYTF.